The clone carrying this T cell receptor (beta chain) has at least ten counts. What it binds is unknown. This CDR3 contains 16 residues. Looked up from germline, CDR1 is MNHEY and CDR2 is SMNVEV (reference sequence). Trimming at V came to 0 bases and at J to 6 bases, leaving 6 bases not matched to a gene. The data are from a study of CD8 T cells in ankylosing spondylitis. Study conclusions and caveats: From matched ankylosing spondylitis synovial fluid, disease-linked clones were reportedly recovered at significantly enriched levels. Earlier reports found some motif variants in synovial fluid and blood in reactive arthritis. Disease-linked clones bore a CD8+ phenotype, appearing relatively rarely in peripheral blood. A TCR beta motif of eight highly homologous variants appeared characteristic of ankylosing spondylitis blood.

5'-RACE, quantitative and with molecular barcodes, yielded the TCR beta libraries. TCRdb ran MiXCR on the 5' RACE reads and lists one entry per CDR3 protein. The table includes about 220,000 distinct CDR3 sequences, 7.3% detected once. The sequence was collected from a male donor with ankylosing spondylitis. The chain couples TRBV27 to TRBJ2-1; TRBD1 aligns across 9 bases. The sequenced material came from blood, either unsorted or a sorted T cell fraction (not recorded which). The CDR3 sequence: CASSLSGTGLSNEQFF. CDR3 bases: TGTGCCAGCAGTTTATCGGGGACAGGGCTTAGCAATGAGCAGTTCTTC.